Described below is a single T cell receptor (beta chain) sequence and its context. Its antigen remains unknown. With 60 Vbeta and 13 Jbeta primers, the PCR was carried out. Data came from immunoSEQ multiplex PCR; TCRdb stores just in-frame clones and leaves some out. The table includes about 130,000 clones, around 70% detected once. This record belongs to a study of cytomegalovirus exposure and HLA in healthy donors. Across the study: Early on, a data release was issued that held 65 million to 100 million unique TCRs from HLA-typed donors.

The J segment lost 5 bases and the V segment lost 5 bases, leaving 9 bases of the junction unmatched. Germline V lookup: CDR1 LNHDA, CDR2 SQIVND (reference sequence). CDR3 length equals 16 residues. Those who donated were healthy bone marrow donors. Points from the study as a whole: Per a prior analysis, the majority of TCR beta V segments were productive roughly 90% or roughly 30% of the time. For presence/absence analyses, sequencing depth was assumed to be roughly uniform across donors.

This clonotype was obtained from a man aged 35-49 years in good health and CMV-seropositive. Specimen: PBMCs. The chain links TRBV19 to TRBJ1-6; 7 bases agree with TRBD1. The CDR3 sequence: CASSWAGTDNNSPLHF. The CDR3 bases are TGTGCCAGTAGTTGGGCCGGGACAGATAATAATTCACCCCTCCACTTT.